This TCR beta chain was sequenced during a study of brain T cells in children with intractable seizures. This clone was recorded once. Antigen specificity is unknown. The table came from immunoSEQ multiplex PCR; TCRdb's copy has only in-frame clones and leaves some out. In the table there are about 350,000 clones, nearly 95% of which are singletons. The CDR3 runs 15 residues. The ends lost 3 bases at V and 5 bases at J; junction bases unmatched: 7. In germline, CDR1 is SGDLS, CDR2 YYNGEE. Specified time point: blood from clinic visit 5 months post-surgery; TSC patient then seizure free. Sequencing was limited to surgery cases with top T cell transcript signatures in brain tissue. General study points: Patients' HCMV serostatus was unknown; virus specificity rests on CDR3 similarity alone.

V gene TRBV9 combines with J gene TRBJ2-1, with 8 bases that match TRBD2. This clonotype was obtained from a boy less than two years old with tuberous sclerosis and intractable seizures. The sequencing here drew on peripheral blood, taken roughly 5 months after surgery. Here the CDR3 DNA reads TGTGCCAGCAGCGCGGGACTAGTTCCCCACAATGAGCAGTTCTTC. Amino acid sequence: CASSAGLVPHNEQFF.